This TCR beta chain emerged from a study of cytomegalovirus exposure and HLA in healthy donors. Study context: Earlier findings included some 120 million unique TCR beta sequences obtained from approximately 170 million T cells.

Worth noting for this clone: Its antigen is unidentified.

PCR amplification relied on 60 Vbeta primers (plus 13 Jbeta primers). Sequencing was performed with immunoSEQ multiplex PCR; in TCRdb, only in-frame clones are kept and a portion is missing. This sample carries about 220,000 clones, approximately 70% of them seen once, and the ten largest clones take less than 2%. Whole-study results and caveats: Being productive about 90% or about 30% of the time was typical of most TCR beta V segments in an earlier analysis. The authors enumerated over 150 TCR beta chains as linked to cytomegalovirus.

This TCR was sampled from a woman aged 25 to 39 in good health and CMV-seronegative. Input material: PBMCs.

This chain's CDR3 is CAIKSAYQETQYF. Here the CDR3 DNA reads TGTGCCATCAAAAGCGCTTACCAAGAGACCCAGTACTTC. The gene calls are TRBV10-3 and TRBJ2-5; D unresolved. CDR1 ENHRY and CDR2 SYGVKD come from the germline V gene. The ends were cut back, 7 bases at V and 0 bases at J, with 9 bases in the middle. This CDR3 has 13 amino acids.